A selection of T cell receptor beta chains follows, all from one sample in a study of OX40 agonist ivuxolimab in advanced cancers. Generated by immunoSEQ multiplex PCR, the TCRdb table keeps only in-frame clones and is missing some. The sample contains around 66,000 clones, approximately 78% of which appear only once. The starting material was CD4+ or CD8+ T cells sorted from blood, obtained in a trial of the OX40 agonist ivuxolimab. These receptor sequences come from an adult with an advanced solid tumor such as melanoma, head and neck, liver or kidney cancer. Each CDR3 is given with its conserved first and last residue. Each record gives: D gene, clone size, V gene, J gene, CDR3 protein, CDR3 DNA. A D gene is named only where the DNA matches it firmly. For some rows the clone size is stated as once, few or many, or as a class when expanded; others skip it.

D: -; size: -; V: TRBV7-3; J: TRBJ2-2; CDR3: CASSLTYSNTGELFF; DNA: TGTGCCAGCAGCTTAACGTACTCCAACACCGGGGAGCTGTTTTTT
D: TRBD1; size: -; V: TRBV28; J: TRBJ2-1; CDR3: CASSSGTGGVRDEQFF; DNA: TGTGCCAGCAGTTCCGGGACAGGGGGGGTTAGGGATGAGCAGTTCTTC
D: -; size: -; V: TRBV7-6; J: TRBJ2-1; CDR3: CASSSLVGLEDYNEQFF; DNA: TGTGCCAGCAGCTCACTGGTCGGTCTGGAGGACTACAATGAGCAGTTCTTC
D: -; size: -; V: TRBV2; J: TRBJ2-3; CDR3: CASRSSGSTDTQYF; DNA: TGTGCCAGCAGGAGTAGCGGATCCACAGATACGCAGTATTTT
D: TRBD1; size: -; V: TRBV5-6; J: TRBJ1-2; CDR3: CASTPPGQGVASSGYTF; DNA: TGTGCCAGCACCCCGCCGGGACAGGGTGTTGCTTCCTCTGGCTACACCTTC
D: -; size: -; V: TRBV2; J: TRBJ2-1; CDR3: CASRGQLSPREFF; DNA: TGTGCCAGCAGGGGGCAACTGAGCCCTAGGGAGTTCTTC
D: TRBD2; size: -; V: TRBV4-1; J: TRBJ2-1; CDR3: CASSQGTSGIYNEQFF; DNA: TGCGCCAGCAGCCAAGGGACTAGCGGGATCTACAATGAGCAGTTCTTC
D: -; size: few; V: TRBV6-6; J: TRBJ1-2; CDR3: CASSRTDNYGYTF; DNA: TGTGCCAGCAGTCGGACAGATAACTATGGCTACACCTTC
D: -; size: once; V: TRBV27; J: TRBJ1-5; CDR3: CAGPRGARDQPQHF; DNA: TGTGCCGGCCCCCGGGGGGCGAGGGATCAGCCCCAGCATTTT
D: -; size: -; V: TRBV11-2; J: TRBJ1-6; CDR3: CASSLQGLTNSPLHF; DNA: TGTGCCAGCAGCTTACAGGGACTAACGAATTCACCCCTCCACTTT
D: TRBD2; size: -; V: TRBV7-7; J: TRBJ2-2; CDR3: CASSAPPGGWTGELFF; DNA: TGTGCCAGCAGCGCGCCCCCGGGGGGTTGGACCGGGGAGCTGTTTTTT
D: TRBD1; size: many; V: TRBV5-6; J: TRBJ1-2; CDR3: CASSLGQGLPQDYTF; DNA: TGTGCCAGCAGCTTAGGACAGGGGCTACCCCAGGACTACACCTTC
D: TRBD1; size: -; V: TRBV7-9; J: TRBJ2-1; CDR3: CASSRTGVNEQFF; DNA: TGTGCCAGCAGCCGGACAGGGGTAAATGAGCAGTTCTTC
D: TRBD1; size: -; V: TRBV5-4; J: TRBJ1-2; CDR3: CASRMGTVNYGYTF; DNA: TGTGCCAGCAGGATGGGGACAGTTAACTATGGCTACACCTTC
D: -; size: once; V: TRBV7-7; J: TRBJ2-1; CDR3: CASSPGTLNEQFF; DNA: TGTGCCAGCAGCCCGGGGACTCTCAATGAGCAGTTCTTC
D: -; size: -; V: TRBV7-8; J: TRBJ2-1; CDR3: CASSFLLANEQFF; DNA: TGTGCCAGCAGCTTTCTTCTGGCCAATGAGCAGTTCTTC
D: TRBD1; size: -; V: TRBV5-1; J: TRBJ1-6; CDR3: CASSLGSGTGRSPLHF; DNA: TGCGCCAGCAGCTTGGGATCCGGGACAGGGAGGTCACCCCTCCACTTT
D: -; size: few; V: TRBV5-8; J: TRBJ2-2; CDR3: CASSFVTYNTGELFF; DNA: TGTGCCAGCAGCTTCGTGACTTATAACACCGGGGAGCTGTTTTTT
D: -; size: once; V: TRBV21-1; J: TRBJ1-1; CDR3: CASSKALSGNLNTEAFF; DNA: TGTGCCAGCAGCAAAGCGCTTTCCGGGAACCTTAACACTGAAGCTTTCTTT
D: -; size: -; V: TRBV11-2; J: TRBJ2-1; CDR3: CASSLGQNNEQFF; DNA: TGTGCCAGCAGCTTAGGCCAGAACAATGAGCAGTTCTTC
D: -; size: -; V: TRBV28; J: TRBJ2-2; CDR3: CASSSPGLQGTGELFF; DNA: TGTGCCAGCAGTTCCCCTGGACTCCAGGGCACCGGGGAGCTGTTTTTT
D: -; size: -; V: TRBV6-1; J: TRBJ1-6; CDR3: CASSVLRAGDSPLHF; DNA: TGTGCCAGCAGTGTCCTCCGAGCCGGGGATTCACCCCTCCACTTT
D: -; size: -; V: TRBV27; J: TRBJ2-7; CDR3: CASSFRSQGLEQYF; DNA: TGTGCCAGCAGTTTCCGCTCGCAGGGTCTCGAGCAGTACTTC
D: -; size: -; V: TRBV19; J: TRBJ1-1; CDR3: CASSRTGPMNTEAFF; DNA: TGTGCCAGTAGTCGAACGGGACCCATGAACACTGAAGCTTTCTTT
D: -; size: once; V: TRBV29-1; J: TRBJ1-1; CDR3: CSVEDRTVDMNTEAFF; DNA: TGCAGCGTTGAAGATCGGACAGTGGACATGAACACTGAAGCTTTCTTT
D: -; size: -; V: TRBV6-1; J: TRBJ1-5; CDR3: CASSGGRGGYSNQPQHF; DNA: TGTGCCAGCAGTGGTGGCAGGGGCGGATATAGCAATCAGCCCCAGCATTTT
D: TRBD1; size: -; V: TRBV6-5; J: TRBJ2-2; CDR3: CASSYDRANTGELFF; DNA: TGTGCCAGCAGTTACGACAGGGCGAACACCGGGGAGCTGTTTTTT
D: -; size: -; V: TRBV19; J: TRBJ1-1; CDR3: CASRKLGGKNTEAFF; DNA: TGTGCCAGTCGAAAGCTGGGGGGGAAGAACACTGAAGCTTTCTTT
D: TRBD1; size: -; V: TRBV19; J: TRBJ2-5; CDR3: CASSPLGTGGVETQYF; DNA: TGTGCCAGTAGTCCACTTGGAACAGGGGGCGTGGAGACCCAGTACTTC
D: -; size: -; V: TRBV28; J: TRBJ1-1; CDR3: CASSEPYKNTEAFF; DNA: TGTGCCAGCAGCGAACCTTACAAGAACACTGAAGCTTTCTTT
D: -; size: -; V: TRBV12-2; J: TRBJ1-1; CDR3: CASRPDGGTEAFF; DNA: TGTGCAAGTCGACCGGACGGGGGGACTGAAGCTTTCTTT
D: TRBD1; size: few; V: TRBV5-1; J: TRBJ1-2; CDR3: CASSLSGQGAYGYGYTF; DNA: TGCGCCAGCAGCTTGAGCGGACAGGGGGCGTACGGCTATGGCTACACCTTC
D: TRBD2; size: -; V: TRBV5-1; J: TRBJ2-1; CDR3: CASSLVSQREIDYNEQFF; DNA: TGCGCCAGCAGCTTGGTAAGCCAGCGGGAGATTGACTACAATGAGCAGTTCTTC
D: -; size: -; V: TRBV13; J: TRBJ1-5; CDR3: CASSLSWESNQPQHF; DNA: TGTGCCAGCAGCTTATCCTGGGAATCCAATCAGCCCCAGCATTTT
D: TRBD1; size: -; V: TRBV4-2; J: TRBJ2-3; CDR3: CASSRRQGVEKTDTQYF; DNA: TGTGCCAGCAGCCGGAGACAGGGAGTTGAAAAAACAGATACGCAGTATTTT
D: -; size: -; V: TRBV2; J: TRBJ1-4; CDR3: CASSDTDKYEKLFF; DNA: TGTGCCAGCAGTGATACGGACAAATATGAAAAACTGTTTTTT
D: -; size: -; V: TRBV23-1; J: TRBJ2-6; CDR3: CASPKRRVDVLTF; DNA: TGCGCCAGCCCCAAAAGGCGGGTCGACGTCCTGACTTTC
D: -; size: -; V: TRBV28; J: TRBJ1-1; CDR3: CASSPFGGAVEAFF; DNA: TGTGCCAGCAGCCCGTTTGGGGGGGCCGTCGAAGCTTTCTTT
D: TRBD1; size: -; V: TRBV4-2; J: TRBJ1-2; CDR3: CASSQAKGQVNYGYTF; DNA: TGTGCCAGCAGCCAAGCTAAGGGACAGGTGAACTATGGCTACACCTTC